These 6 T cell receptor beta chains came from one sample sequenced in a study of sequential checkpoint blockade in melanoma. Assay used: immunoSEQ multiplex PCR; TCRdb lists only in-frame clones, some missing. The table lists about 40,000 clones, 80% to 90% of them singletons. Treatment specified: randomized to nivolumab then ipilimumab (arm A) or the reverse (arm B). Source: CD8+ T cells sorted from blood (inferred from file names), taken from a patient given nivolumab and ipilimumab in sequence. These receptors were collected from a human donor with melanoma.

The rearrangement joins TRBV19 to TRBJ2-1; 7 bases fit TRBD1. CDR1 LNHDA and CDR2 SQIVND come from the germline V gene (reference sequence). The V and J ends lost 1 base and 4 bases, in that order; junction bases with no gene match: 4. This CDR3 region has 15 residues. CDR3 protein: CASSIAVRGYNEQFF. The DNA for the CDR3 is TGTGCCAGTAGTATAGCGGTCAGGGGGTACAATGAGCAGTTCTTC.

The chain combines TRBV27 with TRBJ2-3, with TRBD2 matching over 9 bases. Germline V lookup: CDR1 MNHEY, CDR2 SMNVEV (reference sequence). The length of the CDR3 is 15 residues. With 5 bases clipped from V and 4 bases from J, the junction kept 7 bases outside the gene matches. The CDR3 DNA reads TGTGCCAGCAGTCCTGGGACTAGCTTCGCAGATACGCAGTATTTT. Translation gives CASSPGTSFADTQYF.

The gene calls are TRBV6-5 and TRBJ2-7; tentative D call: TRBD2 (6 bases). Germline V gene data show CDR1 as MNHEY and CDR2 as SVGAGI. The CDR3 covers 16 residues. The V gene lost 2 bases and the J gene lost 4 bases, with 18 bases spanning the gap. The CDR3 sequence is CASSYPTSGDSYEQYF. CDR3 bases: TGTGCCAGCAGTTACCCTACCTCGGGAGATTCGTACGAGCAGTACTTC.

The rearrangement joins TRBV7-9 to TRBJ2-1, with 8 bases aligning to TRBD2. Germline V CDR1 and CDR2: SEHNR, FQNEAQ (reference sequence). After removal of 11 bases from V and 10 bases from J, the junction contained 10 bases not matched to a gene. CDR3 length equals 12 residues. CDR3 protein: CALGGGRLEQFF. DNA of the CDR3: TGTGCCCTGGGGGGCGGGAGGCTCGAGCAGTTCTTC.

The chain combines TRBV27 with TRBJ2-1, with TRBD2 matching 11 bases. Per the germline V gene, CDR1 is MNHEY and CDR2 is SMNVEV (reference sequence). The CDR3 covers 17 residues. Trimming cost V 1 base and J 5 bases; bases outside gene matches: 7. In nucleotides, the CDR3 is TGTGCCAGCAGTTTATTGGCGACTAGCGGGATTGACAATGAGCAGTTCTTC. Encoded protein: CASSLLATSGIDNEQFF.

The V call is TRBV9, the J call TRBJ2-3, with a weak D call TRBD2 (6 bases). CDR3 length: 17 amino acids. V was cut by 1 base and J by 1 base, with 16 bases left in between. Germline V CDR1 and CDR2: SGDLS, YYNGEE. The CDR3 protein is CASSVSPGEWGTDTQYF. CDR3 in DNA: TGTGCCAGCAGCGTAAGTCCGGGGGAGTGGGGCACAGATACGCAGTATTTT.